This T cell receptor beta chain was identified during a study of blood T cells in healthy people across ages. In the study overall: About one barcoded beta molecule per two T cells was captured by template switching.

CDR1 KGHDR and CDR2 SFDVKD come from the germline V gene. This CDR3 spans 16 amino acids. V shed 1 base and J shed 0 bases, with 9 bases lying between them. Whenever a sample was processed, at least 7 million PBMCs were isolated. The second PCR ran about 6 to 12 cycles with a sample-barcoded 5' primer and J-beta primers. TCRdb reprocessed the 5' RACE reads via MiXCR and lists one record per CDR3 protein. The data contain approximately 670,000 distinct CDR3 sequences, approximately 40% of them seen just once; the ten biggest clones take up around 30%. This chain connects TRBV24-1 to TRBJ2-1; no reliable D call. Sequencing input: blood. This receptor was identified in an older man in good health. The CDR3 loop is CATSDLVLSSYNEQFF. CDR3 sequence (DNA): TGTGCCACCAGTGATTTAGTTCTGAGCTCCTACAATGAGCAGTTCTTC.